The 32 T cell receptor beta chains below were found in one sample sequenced in a study of blood T cells in healthy people across ages. A sample-barcoded 5' primer and a J-beta primer mix were used in a second PCR of roughly 7 to 11 cycles. TCRdb itself ran the 5' RACE reads through MiXCR, one entry per CDR3 protein. The data contain around 750,000 distinct CDR3 sequences, about 48% of them singletons. Input material: blood. Receptor source: a man aged 80 or over in good health.

This clonotype has a handful of counts. The V and J genes are TRBV20-1 and TRBJ1-2; weak D call: TRBD1 (5 bases). The CDR3 has 11 residues. V was cut by 4 bases and J by 7 bases, with 10 bases left in between. Germline CDR1 DFQATT, CDR2 SNEGSKA (reference sequence). The CDR3 loop reads CSAMLDTGYTF. The DNA for the CDR3 is TGCAGTGCTATGCTGGACACTGGCTACACCTTC.

This clonotype turned up a few times. The rearrangement joins TRBV9 to TRBJ2-1; 12 bases are a match to TRBD2. This CDR3 has 16 residues. Germline trimming cut 3 bases from V and 8 bases from J; bases unmatched to any gene: 9. Germline CDR1 and CDR2: SGDLS and YYNGEE. This CDR3 is CASSDMRLAGADEQFF. The CDR3, as DNA: TGTGCCAGCAGCGACATGAGACTAGCGGGAGCCGATGAGCAGTTCTTC.

This chain joins TRBV7-6 and TRBJ2-1, with D tentatively TRBD2 (5 bases). The CDR3 contains 15 residues. With 5 bases removed from V and 3 bases from J, the gap between germline ends came to 14 bases. Germline V lookup: CDR1 SGHVS, CDR2 FNYEAQ. CDR3: CASSPREGGYNEQFF. For the CDR3, the DNA is TGTGCCAGCAGCCCTCGTGAGGGCGGCTACAATGAGCAGTTCTTC.

The chain is built from TRBV21-1 and TRBJ2-5; no DNA check was done on the table's D call, TRBD2. Judging by the DNA end, TRBJ2-7 fits better; the J call may be wrong. TRBV21-1 is assigned pseudogene status. This CDR3 comprises 15 residues. CDR3 coding DNA: TGTGCCAGCAGCGCCGGACTAGCGGGACTCCACGAGCAGTACTTC. This translates into CASSAGLAGLHEQYF.

This clonotype was counted a few times. The chain is built from TRBV10-3 and TRBJ2-7; the match to TRBD2 covers 8 bases. The CDR3 has 16 amino acids. Looked up from germline, CDR1 is ENHRY and CDR2 is SYGVKD. Trimming removed 4 bases from V and 6 bases from J; junction bases left unmatched: 14. The CDR3 DNA reads as TGTGCCATCAGTGGCGGGAGGCAGGGGCCAACTGGCGAGCAGTACTTC. Its translation is CAISGGRQGPTGEQYF.

This clonotype is a singleton in its sample. This chain links TRBV5-1 with TRBJ2-5, with D possibly TRBD2 on 6 matching bases. With the DNA end fitting TRBJ2-7 better, the J assignment may be wrong. Germline CDR1 and CDR2: SGHRS and YFSETQ. The CDR3 loop spans 15 amino acids. The CDR3 nucleotides read TGCGCCAGCAGCTTGGTACGAGCGGGCGGGTACGAGCAGTACTTC. It specifies CASSLVRAGGYEQYF.

This clonotype was counted a few times. This chain connects TRBV30 to TRBJ2-7, with D unresolved. The length of the CDR3 is 11 residues. Germline CDR1 GTSNPN, CDR2 SVGIG (reference sequence). Deletions cut 3 bases from V and 1 base from J, with 4 bases between. CDR3 in amino acids: CAWSRSYEQYF. As DNA, the CDR3 is TGTGCCTGGAGCCGTTCCTACGAGCAGTACTTC. Together with reference TRBV30 and TRBJ2-7, the CDR3 gives the full variable domain: SQTIHQWPATLVQPVGSPLSLECTVEGTSNPNLYWYRQAAGRGLQLLFYSVGIGQISSEVPQNLSASRPQDRQFILSSKKLLLSDSGFYLCAWSRSYEQYFGPGTRLTVT.

This clonotype appeared a few times. The chain has TRBV4-1 and TRBJ1-6; maybe TRBD1 (5 bases). Trimming took off 0 bases at V and 7 bases at J, with 13 bases between the two ends. In germline, CDR1 is MGHRA, CDR2 YSYEKL. This CDR3 is 16 amino acids long. CDR3 amino acids: CASSQDWGDPNSPLHF. For the CDR3, the DNA is TGCGCCAGCAGCCAAGATTGGGGGGATCCCAATTCACCCCTCCACTTT.

The V and J genes are TRBV11-2 and TRBJ2-1, with 12 nucleotides matching TRBD2. The CDR3 consists of 16 residues. J gave up 8 bases and V 1 base, and 6 bases lay outside the gene matches. From germline, CDR1 is SGHAT and CDR2 FQNNGV. CDR3 nucleotides: TGTGCCAGCAGCTTAGCATCTAGCGGGAGGGTGCATGAGCAGTTCTTC. Translated, it gives CASSLASSGRVHEQFF. Using reference TRBV11-2 and TRBJ2-1 for the parts outside the CDR3, the full variable domain is EAGVAQSPRYKIIEKRQSVAFWCNPISGHATLYWYQQILGQGPKLLIQFQNNGVVDDSQLPKDRFSAERLKGVDSTLKIQPAKLEDSAVYLCASSLASSGRVHEQFFGPGTRLTVL.

This clonotype has only a few counts. The V gene is TRBV2, the J gene TRBJ2-3; D uncertain. With 0 bases removed from V and 14 bases from J, the gap between germline ends came to 15 bases. Germline V gene data show CDR1 as SNHLY and CDR2 as FYNNEI. This CDR3 has 13 amino acids. The CDR3 loop reads CASSEARTTYAYF. The CDR3 region has the DNA TGTGCCAGCAGTGAAGCCAGGACCACATACGCGTATTTT.

As regards this clonotype: The junction differs from germline at one of its ends, possibly a read error. The chain combines TRBV25-1 with TRBJ1-6; TRBD1 aligns across 7 bases. Germline V gene lookup returns CDR1 MGHDK and CDR2 SYGVNS. The CDR3 length is 14 residues. This chain's CDR3 is CASTAGTESSPPHF. The DNA for the CDR3 is TGTGCCAGCACGGCCGGGACAGAGAGTTCACCCCCCCACTTT.

The gene calls are TRBV10-3 and TRBJ2-5; 9 nucleotides agree with TRBD1. Germline loops: CDR1 ENHRY, CDR2 SYGVKD. The CDR3 totals 15 residues. V was clipped by 3 bases and J by 5 bases; unmatched bases: 7. The CDR3 protein is CAISDIGTGRETQYF. The CDR3 nucleotides are TGTGCCATCAGTGACATAGGGACAGGGCGGGAGACCCAGTACTTC.

This clonotype has a count of ten or more. The chain has TRBV29-1 and TRBJ2-1, with 7 bases identical to TRBD1. Germline V gene data show CDR1 as SQVTM and CDR2 as ANQGSEA. V shed 4 bases, J shed 6 bases, and the junction held 9 bases outside the gene matches. The CDR3 runs 14 residues. The DNA for the CDR3 is TGCAGCGTTGGTACAGGGGTAGGGTCCAATGAGCAGTTCTTC. As protein: CSVGTGVGSNEQFF.

The V gene is TRBV18, the J gene TRBJ1-4; D ambiguous. Looked up from germline, CDR1 is KGHSH and CDR2 is LQKENI. Trimming took off 0 bases at V and 8 bases at J, with 10 bases between the two ends. This CDR3 has 14 amino acids. The CDR3 DNA reads as TGTGCCAGCTCACCACCGGGCGGTGTGGAAAAACTGTTTTTT. Translating it yields CASSPPGGVEKLFF.

The rearrangement uses TRBV5-5 and TRBJ1-4; a weak D match, TRBD1 (6 bases). Per the germline V gene, CDR1 is SGHKS and CDR2 is YYEKEE (reference sequence). This CDR3 comprises 14 residues. Trimming took 2 bases from V and 7 from J, leaving 12 bases between them. The CDR3 loop reads CASSFGGPFEKLFF. CDR3 nucleotides: TGTGCCAGCAGCTTCGGGGGGCCGTTTGAAAAACTGTTTTTT.

This sequence joins TRBV5-1 and TRBJ2-1; tentative D call: TRBD2 (7 bases). V shed 4 bases and J shed 15 bases, with 23 bases lying between them. This CDR3 has 14 amino acids. CDR1 SGHRS and CDR2 YFSETQ come from the germline V gene. The CDR3 sequence: CASSPGGSGEDRFF. DNA for the CDR3: TGCGCCAGCAGCCCTGGGGGCAGCGGGGAAGATCGGTTCTTC.

The rearrangement joins TRBV28 to TRBJ2-7; TRBD1 matches 8 bases. Losses at the gene ends were 6 bases for V and 0 bases for J; bases not matched to a gene: 4. The germline gives CDR1 MDHEN, CDR2 SYDVKM. This CDR3 spans 14 amino acids. The CDR3 spells CASSRTGSSYEQYF. CDR3 coding DNA: TGTGCCAGCAGCCGGACAGGGAGCTCCTACGAGCAGTACTTC.

There are a few counts of this clonotype. The chain is built from TRBV2 and TRBJ2-2; D not resolved. This CDR3 comprises 11 residues. The germline gives CDR1 SNHLY, CDR2 FYNNEI. Trimming removed 6 bases from V and 4 bases from J, with 3 bases in between. CDR3 DNA: TGTGCCAGCAGAGGCACCGGGGAGCTGTTTTTT. It translates to CASRGTGELFF.

This clonotype has a count of ten or more. The chain links TRBV28 to TRBJ2-3; maybe TRBD2 (6 bases). The ends were cut back, 6 bases at V and 1 base at J, with 11 bases in the middle. The CDR3 contains 14 residues. CDR1 is MDHEN and CDR2 is SYDVKM in the germline V gene. In nucleotides, the CDR3 is TGTGCCAGCAGCTTCGTAGCGGGCACAGATACGCAGTATTTT. Amino acid sequence: CASSFVAGTDTQYF. Supplemented by reference TRBV28 and TRBJ2-3, the full variable domain reads DVKVTQSSRYLVKRTGEKVFLECVQDMDHENMFWYRQDPGLGLRLIYFSYDVKMKEKGDIPEGYSVSREKKERFSLILESASTNQTSMYLCASSFVAGTDTQYFGPGTRLTVL.

V and J are TRBV20-1 and TRBJ1-2; D remains unclear. CDR1 and CDR2 (germline): DFQATT, SNEGSKA (reference sequence). The CDR3 consists of 15 residues. Trimming took 0 bases from V and 7 from J, leaving 18 bases between them. CDR3 coding DNA: TGCAGTGCTAGAGATAGTGCCCAACCTGAACGTGGCTACACCTTC. Translation gives CSARDSAQPERGYTF.

The chain carries TRBV29-1 and TRBJ2-1, with 12 bases fitting TRBD2. Germline values: CDR1 SQVTM, CDR2 ANQGSEA. J gave up 7 bases and V 6 bases, and 1 base lay outside the gene matches. The CDR3 runs to 12 residues. Written as DNA, the CDR3 is TGCAGCGTGACTAGCGGGAGTAATGAGCAGTTCTTC. Translated, it gives CSVTSGSNEQFF.

V gene TRBV5-1 combines with J gene TRBJ2-3; D is uncertain. This CDR3 spans 15 amino acids. Germline-derived CDR1 and CDR2 are SGHRS and YFSETQ. V shed 7 bases and J shed 14 bases, with 29 bases lying between them. CDR3 protein: CASGGTASKHRYAYF. CDR3 DNA: TGCGCCAGCGGCGGAACGGCGAGCAAGCACAGATACGCGTATTTT.

This clonotype was counted a few times. The genes are TRBV20-1 and TRBJ1-2; 7 bases are a match to TRBD1. This CDR3 has 13 amino acids. The germline V gene encodes CDR1 DFQATT and CDR2 SNEGSKA (reference sequence). J gave up 0 bases and V 6 bases, and 4 bases lay outside the gene matches. CDR3 nucleotides: TGCAGTGCCAAGGACAGGTCTAACTATGGCTACACCTTC. This gives the protein CSAKDRSNYGYTF.

The V call is TRBV10-3, the J call TRBJ2-5; perhaps TRBD2 as D (6 bases). From germline, CDR1 is ENHRY and CDR2 SYGVKD. CDR3 length equals 14 residues. The V end lost 0 bases, the J end lost 5 bases, and 10 bases lay between the germline ends. CDR3 residues: CAISESSGRETQYF. The CDR3 DNA reads TGTGCCATCAGTGAGTCGTCGGGGAGGGAGACCCAGTACTTC.

Points on this clonotype: A read error may account for a junction end that differs from germline. This chain links TRBV23-1 with TRBJ2-6, with 7 nucleotides matching TRBD1. TRBV23-1 is an open reading frame whose function is uncertain. The CDR3 is made up of 19 amino acids. The DNA of the CDR3 is TGCGCCAGCAGTCAACCCGGGACAGCAACCTCCTCTGGGACCAACGTCCTGACTTTC. The encoded protein is CASSQPGTATSSGTNVLTF.

Worth noting for this clonotype: This may be a read error: a much more frequent sequence differs by one nucleotide. The V and J genes are TRBV6-2 or TRBV6-3 and TRBJ2-1, with TRBD1 matching over 7 bases. The V and J ends lost 8 bases and 6 bases, in that order; junction bases with no gene match: 10. CDR1 is MNHEY, CDR2 SVGEGT, per germline. This CDR3 has 14 residues. The CDR3 loop is CASGLAGTANEQFF. CDR3 bases: TGTGCCAGCGGGTTGGCCGGGACAGCCAATGAGCAGTTCTTC.

The gene calls are TRBV7-2 and TRBJ2-5; D perhaps matches TRBD2 (6 bases). CDR3 size: 16 residues. The V gene lost 1 base and the J gene lost 11 bases, with 23 bases spanning the gap. Germline V CDR1 and CDR2: SGHTA, FQGNSA. The CDR3 sequence is CASSLGGWRVRNEQYF. CDR3 nucleotide sequence: TGTGCCAGCAGCTTAGGCGGGTGGAGGGTTCGAAATGAGCAGTACTTC.

Ten or more counts support this clonotype. This chain uses TRBV12-3 or TRBV12-4 with TRBJ1-1; D is unclear. The V end was cut by 6 bases, the J end by 1 base, with 9 bases between. The CDR3 loop spans 13 amino acids. This chain's CDR3 is CASSLRENTEAFF. DNA for the CDR3: TGTGCCAGCAGCCTCCGGGAGAACACTGAAGCTTTCTTT.

The chain combines TRBV11-3 with TRBJ2-2; D unresolved. The CDR3 covers 13 residues. V was trimmed by 6 bases and J by 5 bases, leaving 10 bases between them. The V gene's germline CDR1 is SGHNT and CDR2 YENEEA. The CDR3 sequence is CASSSRATGELFF. In nucleotides, the CDR3 is TGTGCCAGCAGTTCGAGAGCTACCGGGGAGCTGTTTTTT.

The count of this clonotype is one. The chain links TRBV20-1 to TRBJ1-5, with 12 bases fitting TRBD1. Trimming removed 7 bases from V and 2 bases from J; junction bases left unmatched: 9. CDR3 length equals 16 residues. The germline V gene encodes CDR1 DFQATT and CDR2 SNEGSKA (reference sequence). The CDR3 region is CSVRDRGRWGNQPQHF. The CDR3 bases are TGCAGTGTCCGGGACAGGGGGCGATGGGGCAATCAGCCCCAGCATTTT.

The V gene is TRBV6-6, the J gene TRBJ2-7; perhaps TRBD2 as D (6 bases). Trimming pared 4 bases from V and 0 bases from J, leaving 16 bases between. Germline V gene lookup returns CDR1 MNHNY and CDR2 SVGAGI (reference sequence). The CDR3 contains 16 residues. CDR3 loop: CASSSRGVSSSYEQYF. The CDR3 DNA reads as TGTGCCAGCAGTTCCCGCGGGGTATCAAGCTCCTACGAGCAGTACTTC.

CDR3 sequence: CASSSPGTPLTYNEQYF. For the CDR3, the DNA is TGTGCCAGCAGTTCTCCCGGGACCCCGTTAACCTACAATGAGCAGTACTTC. The chain employs TRBV27 and TRBJ2-1; D may match TRBD1 or TRBD2 (5 bases each). The J call may not be correct, given that the DNA end is closer to TRBJ2-7. The CDR3 extends over 17 amino acids. Germline CDR1 reads MNHEY; CDR2 reads SMNVEV (reference sequence).